One T cell receptor beta chain is described in this entry. Donors had localized lung adenocarcinoma, a non-small cell lung cancer. The entry originates in a study of CD4 and CD8 cells across lung adenocarcinoma regions. TCRdb used MiXCR to reprocess the PCR reads, holding one entry per CDR3 protein. The data contain around 27,000 distinct CDR3 sequences, approximately 50% of them singletons. This TCR came from a male donor with lung adenocarcinoma. The CD4 and CD8 labels of this study may be unreliable. Sequencing was performed on CD8+ T cells from the center of a lung tumor.

The CDR3 bases are TGTGCCAGCAGCTTAGATGGGATTTACAATGAGCAGTTCTTC. Translating gives CASSLDGIYNEQFF. The chain combines TRBV11-3 with TRBJ2-1, with D hard to call. This CDR3 spans 14 amino acids. Germline CDR1 is SGHNT and CDR2 is YENEEA. The ends were cut back, 0 bases at V and 4 bases at J, with 7 bases in the middle.